One and the same sample provided the 19 T cell receptor beta chains below, sequenced in a study of cytomegalovirus exposure and HLA in healthy donors (dated by TCRdb to 2016 to 2017). Library generation was performed with the immunoSEQ multiplex PCR assay. For the multiplex PCR, a mixture combining 60 forward primers for TCR Vbeta segments and 13 reverse primers for TCR Jbeta segments was used. TCRdb took this table from immuneACCESS and kept in-frame rearrangements with V and J called. Such tables lack part of the clones; where checked against another copy, unresolved V genes explain under half of the gap, and the rest is unexplained. The table for this sample lists some 150,000 clones; 82% of them were counted only once. The top ten clonotypes cover about 8.1% of the sample. Sequences were obtained from PBMCs. The receptors derive from a woman aged 45-65 years in good health and CMV-seropositive.

The CDR3 is CASSSPRRRGFHEQYF. DNA for the CDR3: TGTGCCAGCAGTTCGCCGAGGAGGAGGGGTTTCCACGAGCAGTACTTC. V is TRBV28 and J is TRBJ2-7; tentative D call: TRBD2 (6 bases). The CDR3 spans 16 residues. The germline V and J ends were trimmed by 4 bases and 5 bases, with 21 bases remaining between them. Germline values: CDR1 MDHEN, CDR2 SYDVKM.

The V call is TRBV5-1, the J call TRBJ2-7; 10 bases are shared with TRBD2. Looked up from germline, CDR1 is SGHRS and CDR2 is YFSETQ. V dropped 4 bases and J dropped 2; count of bases not matched to a gene: 6. The CDR3 loop spans 15 amino acids. CDR3 amino acids: CASSPRTSGPYEQYF. In DNA, the CDR3 is TGCGCCAGCAGCCCTAGGACTAGCGGACCCTACGAGCAGTACTTC.

The rearrangement links TRBV10-1 to TRBJ2-1; 8 nucleotides match TRBD2. The ends lost 2 bases at V and 12 bases at J; junction bases unmatched: 12. Germline CDR1 WNHNN, CDR2 SYGVQD (reference sequence). The length of the CDR3 is 15 residues. The CDR3 sequence: CASSETSGGSAGQFF. The CDR3 DNA is TGCGCCAGCAGTGAGACTAGCGGCGGGTCCGCTGGGCAGTTCTTC.

This clone was observed a single time. This rearrangement joins TRBV7-9 to TRBJ1-2; D call uncertain. V gave up 2 bases and J gave up 8 bases, with 9 bases separating them. The length of the CDR3 is 12 residues. CDR1 SEHNR and CDR2 FQNEAQ come from the germline V gene (reference sequence). The CDR3 sequence: CASSLMHRGYTF. The CDR3 DNA sequence: TGTGCCAGCAGCTTAATGCACCGGGGCTACACCTTC.

J is TRBJ2-7 and V is TRBV13, with a weak D call TRBD1 (5 bases). Germline values: CDR1 PRHDT, CDR2 FYEKMQ (reference sequence). With 5 bases removed from V and 1 base from J, the gap between germline ends came to 9 bases. The CDR3 loop spans 13 amino acids. The DNA of the CDR3 is TGTGCCAGCAGCCTGACAGTTTCCTACGAGCAGTACTTC. It translates to CASSLTVSYEQYF. The whole variable domain, remainder taken from reference TRBV13 and TRBJ2-7, is AAGVIQSPRHLIKEKRETATLKCYPIPRHDTVYWYQQGPGQDPQFLISFYEKMQSDKGSIPDRFSAQQFSDYHSELNMSSLELGDSALYFCASSLTVSYEQYFGPGTRLTVT.

V and J are TRBV30 and TRBJ2-6; D uncertain. The CDR3 spans 13 residues. The V gene lost 0 bases and the J gene lost 7 bases, with 7 bases spanning the gap. Per the germline V gene, CDR1 is GTSNPN and CDR2 is SVGIG (reference sequence). The CDR3 spells CAWSVHTANVLTF. CDR3 sequence (DNA): TGTGCCTGGAGTGTACATACAGCCAACGTCCTGACTTTC.

The V gene is TRBV19, the J gene TRBJ1-2, with 8 bases that match TRBD1. Germline V gene data show CDR1 as LNHDA and CDR2 as SQIVND (reference sequence). The CDR3 totals 14 residues. V was pared by 5 bases and J by 2 bases, with 4 bases of the junction left unmatched. DNA for the CDR3: TGTGCCAGTAGTTTGGACAGGGCCAACTATGGCTACACCTTC. This sequence encodes CASSLDRANYGYTF.

The gene calls are TRBV10-3 and TRBJ2-1; D might be TRBD1 (6 bases). The V end lost 2 bases, the J end lost 5 bases, and 13 bases lay between the germline ends. This CDR3 is 15 amino acids long. Germline V gene sequence: CDR1 ENHRY, CDR2 SYGVKD. Here the CDR3 reads CAISEARTANNEQFF. Written as DNA, the CDR3 is TGTGCCATCAGTGAGGCCAGGACAGCTAACAATGAGCAGTTCTTC.

V usage is TRBV5-4 and J usage is TRBJ1-2; 8 nucleotides match TRBD1. Germline values: CDR1 SGHNT, CDR2 YYREEE (reference sequence). J was trimmed by 8 bases and V by 5 bases; bases with no gene match: 14. The length of the CDR3 is 15 residues. The CDR3 coding sequence is TGTGCCAGCAGAAAGGGACAGGAAGTAAGGGGCGGCTACACCTTC. Translating gives CASRKGQEVRGGYTF.

The V gene is TRBV28, the J gene TRBJ2-6; D not certain. This CDR3 is 17 amino acids long. Trimming cost V 6 bases and J 0 bases, with 15 bases left between them. Germline V gives CDR1 MDHEN, CDR2 SYDVKM. The DNA for the CDR3 is TGTGCCAGCAGCCCCGACACATTCCTCTCTGGGGCCAACGTCCTGACTTTC. Its translation is CASSPDTFLSGANVLTF.

This chain uses TRBV6-5 with TRBJ1-2; weak D call: TRBD1 (5 bases). There are 15 residues in the CDR3. Germline V gives CDR1 MNHEY, CDR2 SVGAGI. Trimming took off 4 bases at V and 2 bases at J, with 14 bases between the two ends. The CDR3 bases are TGTGCCAGCAGTTCCACGGGACTCGGGAACTATGGCTACACCTTC. This translates into CASSSTGLGNYGYTF.

This clone was counted a few times. CDR3 nucleotides: TGTGCCAGCAGCTTTAATGCGGTTCTCTACGAGCAGTACTTC. The encoded protein is CASSFNAVLYEQYF. The rearrangement joins TRBV11-2 to TRBJ2-7, with D uncertain. The CDR3 consists of 14 residues. The germline V gene encodes CDR1 SGHAT and CDR2 FQNNGV. Trimming cost V 3 bases and J 3 bases, with 12 bases left between them.

The chain employs TRBV18 and TRBJ2-7, with 12 bases aligning to TRBD2. This CDR3 is 19 amino acids long. The V gene end was trimmed by 2 bases and the J gene end by 1 base; junction bases not matched to a gene: 12. In germline, CDR1 is KGHSH, CDR2 LQKENI. This chain's CDR3 is CASSPAPGLAGPASYEQYF. The CDR3 region has the DNA TGTGCCAGCTCACCAGCACCCGGACTAGCGGGACCCGCTTCCTACGAGCAGTACTTC. Looking up the rest from reference TRBV18 and TRBJ2-7 gives the full variable domain: NAGVMQNPRHLVRRRGQEARLRCSPMKGHSHVYWYRQLPEEGLKFMVYLQKENIIDESGMPKERFSAEFPKEGPSILRIQQVVRGDSAAYFCASSPAPGLAGPASYEQYFGPGTRLTVT.

This CDR3 is CASSLRSGSGTDTQYF. In DNA form, the CDR3 reads TGTGCCAGCAGCTTACGAAGCGGGTCTGGCACAGATACGCAGTATTTT. V and J are TRBV7-2 and TRBJ2-3, with D possibly being TRBD2 (6 bases). CDR1 SGHTA and CDR2 FQGNSA come from the germline V gene. V lost 2 bases and J 1 base, leaving 13 bases between the germline ends. The CDR3 extends over 16 amino acids.

The chain is built from TRBV5-1 and TRBJ2-3, with a weak D call TRBD2 (6 bases). The CDR3 has 14 amino acids. CDR1 is SGHRS, CDR2 YFSETQ, per germline. The V and J ends lost 3 bases and 2 bases respectively, with 10 bases between them. The CDR3 is CASSSGGYTDTQYF. CDR3 DNA: TGCGCCAGCAGCTCCGGAGGGTACACAGATACGCAGTATTTT. Looking up the rest from reference TRBV5-1 and TRBJ2-3 gives the full variable domain: KAGVTQTPRYLIKTRGQQVTLSCSPISGHRSVSWYQQTPGQGLQFLFEYFSETQRNKGNFPGRFSGRQFSNSRSEMNVSTLELGDSALYLCASSSGGYTDTQYFGPGTRLTVL.

The J gene is TRBJ2-7, the V gene TRBV4-1; possibly TRBD2 for D (6 bases). The CDR3 contains 14 residues. CDR1 and CDR2 from the germline V gene are MGHRA and YSYEKL. V shed 4 bases and J shed 3 bases, with 13 bases lying between them. CDR3: CASSRERRDYEQYF. The DNA for the CDR3 is TGCGCCAGCAGCCGCGAAAGGAGGGACTACGAGCAGTACTTC.

This clone was recorded once. The chain uses TRBV13 and TRBJ2-7; 7 bases are a match to TRBD2. The germline V gene encodes CDR1 PRHDT and CDR2 FYEKMQ (reference sequence). The V segment lost 4 bases and the J segment 2 bases; nucleotides outside the gene matches: 2. The CDR3 covers 13 residues. In DNA form, the CDR3 reads TGTGCCAGCAGCTCCGGACTAGCCTACGAGCAGTACTTC. As protein: CASSSGLAYEQYF.

CDR3 nucleotide sequence: TGCGCCAGCAGCCAGACTAGCGGGACGGAGACCCAGTACTTC. Its protein product is CASSQTSGTETQYF. The chain uses TRBV5-1 and TRBJ2-5; 11 positions match TRBD2. The length of the CDR3 is 14 residues. V lost 4 bases and J lost 5; bases outside the gene matches: 4. The germline V gene has CDR1 SGHRS and CDR2 YFSETQ.

This sequence joins TRBV30 and TRBJ2-7, with D unresolved. This CDR3 comprises 12 residues. V dropped 3 bases and J dropped 5 bases, with 11 bases sitting between them. Germline loops: CDR1 GTSNPN, CDR2 SVGIG (reference sequence). CDR3 sequence reads: CAWSFGYDEQYF. CDR3 coding DNA: TGTGCCTGGAGCTTCGGGTACGACGAGCAGTACTTC.